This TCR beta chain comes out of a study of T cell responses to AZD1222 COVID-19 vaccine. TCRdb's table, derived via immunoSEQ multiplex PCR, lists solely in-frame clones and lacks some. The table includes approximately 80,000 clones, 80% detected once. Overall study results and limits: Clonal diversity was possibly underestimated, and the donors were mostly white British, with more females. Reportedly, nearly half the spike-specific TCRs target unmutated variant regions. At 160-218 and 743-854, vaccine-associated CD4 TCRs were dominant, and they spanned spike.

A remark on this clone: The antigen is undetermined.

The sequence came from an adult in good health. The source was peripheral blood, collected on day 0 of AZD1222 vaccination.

The CDR3 DNA reads as TGTGCCAGCAGCGTTGGCGAAGGCCCGGTGTCACCCCTCCACTTT. Translation gives CASSVGEGPVSPLHF. This chain connects TRBV9 to TRBJ1-6; no clear D. V was shortened by 2 bases and J by 10 bases, with 16 bases between the two germline ends. There are 15 residues in the CDR3. From germline, CDR1 is SGDLS and CDR2 YYNGEE. The complete variable domain, with remaining parts taken from reference TRBV9 and TRBJ1-6, reads DSGVTQTPKHLITATGQRVTLRCSPRSGDLSVYWYQQSLDQGLQFLIQYYNGEERAKGNILERFSAQQFPDLHSELNLSSLELGDSALYFCASSVGEGPVSPLHFGNGTRLTVT.